This T cell receptor beta chain originates from a study of T cell responses to AZD1222 COVID-19 vaccine. Profiled with immunoSEQ multiplex PCR; TCRdb holds only in-frame clones, not every one. The profile shows roughly 100,000 clones, 93% of them singletons. The germline gives CDR1 SNHLY, CDR2 FYNNEI. V was pared by 5 bases and J by 4 bases, with 15 bases between. There are 15 residues in the CDR3. The receptor's source is an adult in good health. The specimen comprised peripheral blood, sampled on day 0 of AZD1222 vaccination. This sequence joins TRBV2 and TRBJ1-5; TRBD1 might be the D (6 bases). In DNA, the CDR3 is TGTGCCAGCAGTTATACGAGACAGGTTAATCAGCCCCAGCATTTT. Translated, it gives CASSYTRQVNQPQHF.